A single sample gave rise to the 17 T cell receptor beta chains below, sequenced in a study of long-term antiretroviral therapy in people with HIV. Run at survey level, the immunoSEQ assay was version v3.0. Clones were sequenced by immunoSEQ multiplex PCR, and TCRdb holds only the in-frame ones, with some missing. Among around 21,000 clones listed, 90% were seen once. The specimen comprised unsorted PBMCs, sampled approximately 4.2 years before starting antiretroviral therapy. Receptors originate from a woman under 40 with HIV.

The chain links TRBV4-3 to TRBJ2-6; possible D gene TRBD1, 5 bases. The CDR3 has 15 amino acids. Germline loops: CDR1 LGHNA, CDR2 YSLEER. The V and J ends lost 3 bases and 3 bases respectively, with 9 bases between them. CDR3 in amino acids: CASSQQGLGANVLTF. The CDR3 coding sequence is TGCGCCAGCAGCCAGCAGGGTCTTGGGGCCAACGTCCTGACTTTC.

The rearrangement joins TRBV2 to TRBJ2-7, with 10 bases identical to TRBD1. The CDR3 contains 13 residues. Germline CDR1 reads SNHLY; CDR2 reads FYNNEI. V shed 6 bases, J shed 5 bases, and the junction held 4 bases outside the gene matches. The CDR3 nucleotides read TGTGCCAGCAGGGGGACAGGGGCCCACGAGCAGTACTTC. It specifies CASRGTGAHEQYF.

The chain uses TRBV5-6 and TRBJ1-6, with 8 nucleotides matching TRBD1. The CDR3 has 15 residues. CDR1 is SGHDT and CDR2 is YYEEEE in the germline V gene. The trim removed 2 bases at V and 8 bases at J, leaving 6 bases unmatched. In DNA form, the CDR3 reads TGTGCCAGCAGCTTCTTGGACAGGGAGGATTCACCCCTCCACTTT. Protein: CASSFLDREDSPLHF.

The V gene is TRBV5-1, the J gene TRBJ1-3; TRBD1 might be the D (6 bases). This CDR3 has 15 residues. Trimming took off 5 bases at V and 0 bases at J, with 12 bases between the two ends. Germline CDR1 is SGHRS and CDR2 is YFSETQ. The CDR3 bases are TGCGCCAGCAGGCAGGACAGATACTCTGGAAACACCATATATTTT. It encodes CASRQDRYSGNTIYF.

J is TRBJ2-3 and V is TRBV5-1; 12 nucleotides match TRBD2. V lost 3 bases, J lost 5 bases, and 13 bases stayed unmatched. The CDR3 is 18 amino acids. Germline V gives CDR1 SGHRS, CDR2 YFSETQ. The CDR3 is CASSSRASGGAGVDTQYF. The CDR3 DNA reads TGCGCCAGCAGCTCTAGGGCTAGCGGGGGGGCCGGGGTAGATACGCAGTATTTT.

The rearrangement uses TRBV14 and TRBJ2-3; unclear D gene. The CDR3 length is 13 residues. In germline, CDR1 is SGHDN, CDR2 FVKESK. The germline V and J ends were trimmed by 3 bases and 8 bases, with 12 bases remaining between them. The CDR3 DNA reads as TGTGCCAGCAGCCAGCAGTCGGCGACTACGCAGTATTTT. Translated, it gives CASSQQSATTQYF.

The V gene is TRBV9, the J gene TRBJ1-2, with 9 bases that match TRBD1. The germline V gene has CDR1 SGDLS and CDR2 YYNGEE. V lost 3 bases, J lost 6 bases, and 3 bases stayed unmatched. CDR3 size: 13 residues. For the CDR3, the DNA is TGTGCCAGCAGCGCACAGGGGGCGCATGGCTACACCTTC. Its protein is CASSAQGAHGYTF.

V is TRBV5-5 and J is TRBJ1-2; no firm D call. V gave up 3 bases and J gave up 3 bases, with 6 bases separating them. The CDR3 runs 12 residues. Germline V gene lookup returns CDR1 SGHKS and CDR2 YYEKEE (reference sequence). CDR3 nucleotides: TGTGCCAGCAGCTCGAAGGACTATGGCTACACCTTC. Translated: CASSSKDYGYTF.

V and J are TRBV10-3 and TRBJ2-1, with 8 bases aligning to TRBD2. This CDR3 contains 17 residues. The germline gives CDR1 ENHRY, CDR2 SYGVKD. J lost 4 bases, V lost 3 bases, and 11 bases had no gene match. CDR3 sequence reads: CAISDMAGGLNYNEQFF. In nucleotides, the CDR3 is TGTGCCATCAGTGATATGGCGGGGGGACTAAATTACAATGAGCAGTTCTTC.

V gene TRBV30 combines with J gene TRBJ1-2, with 10 bases fitting TRBD1. Germline CDR1 is GTSNPN and CDR2 is SVGIG (reference sequence). This CDR3 spans 13 amino acids. J lost 8 bases, V lost 4 bases, and 7 bases had no gene match. The CDR3 sequence is CAWIPGQGNGYTF. For the CDR3, the DNA is TGTGCCTGGATACCGGGACAGGGGAACGGCTACACCTTC. The variable domain in full, with the rest retrieved from reference TRBV30 and TRBJ1-2, is SQTIHQWPATLVQPVGSPLSLECTVEGTSNPNLYWYRQAAGRGLQLLFYSVGIGQISSEVPQNLSASRPQDRQFILSSKKLLLSDSGFYLCAWIPGQGNGYTFGSGTRLTVV.

V usage is TRBV4-1 and J usage is TRBJ2-3; D possibly corresponds to TRBD2 (6 bases). This CDR3 is 13 amino acids long. Germline CDR1 MGHRA, CDR2 YSYEKL. Trimming removed 6 bases from V and 4 bases from J, with 11 bases in between. The CDR3 region is CASRAREADTQYF. DNA for the CDR3: TGCGCCAGCAGGGCCAGGGAGGCAGATACGCAGTATTTT.

The V and J genes are TRBV19 and TRBJ1-3, with unresolved D. The CDR3 is made up of 15 amino acids. Between the trimmed V and J ends, which lost 6 bases and 0 bases, there was a span of 12 bases. Germline-derived CDR1 and CDR2 are LNHDA and SQIVND (reference sequence). This CDR3 is CASSGRRYSGNTIYF. Written as DNA, the CDR3 is TGTGCCAGTAGCGGTAGACGGTACTCTGGAAACACCATATATTTT.

This rearrangement joins TRBV18 to TRBJ1-5, with D uncertain. The V gene's germline CDR1 is KGHSH and CDR2 LQKENI. V lost 8 bases and J 2 bases, leaving 16 bases between the germline ends. The CDR3 contains 15 residues. The CDR3 DNA reads TGTGCCAGCGCCCCTGAAGGCAGCGGCAATCAGCCCCAGCATTTT. Translation gives CASAPEGSGNQPQHF.

V is TRBV2 and J is TRBJ2-1; 13 bases match TRBD2. V lost 6 bases, J lost 4 bases, and 3 bases stayed unmatched. CDR1 SNHLY and CDR2 FYNNEI come from the germline V gene. CDR3 length equals 15 residues. CDR3: CASSQLAGGYNEQFF. CDR3 DNA: TGTGCCAGCAGCCAACTAGCGGGGGGGTACAATGAGCAGTTCTTC.

The chain is built from TRBV6-5 and TRBJ1-5; D call uncertain. The CDR3 length is 15 residues. V dropped 6 bases and J dropped 4 bases, with 16 bases sitting between them. CDR1 is MNHEY and CDR2 is SVGAGI in the germline V gene. As DNA, the CDR3 is TGTGCCAGCAGCTCCTCGGCCGGAACGAATCAGCCCCAGCATTTT. Its translation: CASSSSAGTNQPQHF.

The chain carries TRBV4-3 and TRBJ2-5, with D unclear. CDR1 is LGHNA, CDR2 YSLEER, per germline. The CDR3 loop spans 14 amino acids. V was cut by 0 bases and J by 2 bases, with 7 bases left in between. In DNA, the CDR3 is TGCGCCAGCAGCCAAGAACAGATTCAAGAGACCCAGTACTTC. It codes for CASSQEQIQETQYF.

V and J are TRBV5-6 and TRBJ1-2, with D hard to call. The CDR3 is made up of 11 amino acids. V lost 4 bases, J lost 2 bases, and 3 bases lay in between. CDR1 is SGHDT and CDR2 is YYEEEE in the germline V gene. The CDR3 spells CASSANYGYTF. The CDR3 coding sequence is TGTGCCAGCAGCGCGAACTATGGCTACACCTTC. The whole variable domain, filled in from reference TRBV5-6 and TRBJ1-2, reads DAGVTQSPTHLIKTRGQQVTLRCSPKSGHDTVSWYQQALGQGPQFIFQYYEEEERQRGNFPDRFSGHQFPNYSSELNVNALLLGDSALYLCASSANYGYTFGSGTRLTVV.